This TCR beta chain appears in the sequencing data of a study of blood T cell repertoires in COVID-19. Study-level background: Both acute and convalescent COVID-19 samples were obtained from the United States, Italy and Spain. T cells, B-cell-depleted T cells, or PBMCs supplied cDNA or gDNA.

Germline V gene lookup returns CDR1 SGHNT and CDR2 YYREEE (reference sequence). With V trimmed by 4 bases and J by 5 bases, 10 bases remained unmatched. CDR3 size: 16 residues. In the original processing: For nucleated cells, counts were estimated from reference gene primer amplification. Generated by immunoSEQ multiplex PCR, the TCRdb table keeps only in-frame clones and is missing some. The V and J calls and clone size are taken from that table; D and trimming were inferred from the DNA. The profile shows 250,000 to 350,000 clones, 90% of them singletons. Symptom resolution, clearance, or two negative PCRs marked donors in Cohort 3 as recovered.

Sequenced input: PBMCs or T cells enriched from blood (not recorded which). The V call is TRBV5-4, the J call TRBJ2-1; 9 bases fit TRBD2. This clonotype was obtained from a man aged 55 to 70 who had recovered from COVID-19. DNA for the CDR3: TGTGCCAGCAGCCATAACCTAGCGGGGAAAAACAATGAGCAGTTCTTC. Its protein product is CASSHNLAGKNNEQFF.